The text below deals with one T cell receptor beta chain. The data were obtained in a study of T cells in Graves' hyperthyroidism and ophthalmopathy. TCR beta CDR3 regions were amplified from RNA transcripts. First-round RT-PCR targeting the TCR CDR3 was performed with the HTBI primer set. A single record per CDR3 protein comes from TCRdb applying MiXCR to the multiplex PCR reads. The profile shows fewer than 450,000 distinct CDR3 sequences, around an eighth of them singletons. Material for sequencing was blood. The TCR was taken from a man aged 45-65 years with Graves' ophthalmopathy.

The CDR3 DNA reads as TGTGCCAGCATTCCACGGACAGGGTATAATTCACCCCTCCACTTT. Translated, it gives CASIPRTGYNSPLHF. The chain is built from TRBV6-1 and TRBJ1-6; 8 bases agree with TRBD1. The CDR3 consists of 15 residues. CDR1 MNHNS and CDR2 SASEGT come from the germline V gene. The trim removed 7 bases at V and 4 bases at J, leaving 6 bases unmatched.